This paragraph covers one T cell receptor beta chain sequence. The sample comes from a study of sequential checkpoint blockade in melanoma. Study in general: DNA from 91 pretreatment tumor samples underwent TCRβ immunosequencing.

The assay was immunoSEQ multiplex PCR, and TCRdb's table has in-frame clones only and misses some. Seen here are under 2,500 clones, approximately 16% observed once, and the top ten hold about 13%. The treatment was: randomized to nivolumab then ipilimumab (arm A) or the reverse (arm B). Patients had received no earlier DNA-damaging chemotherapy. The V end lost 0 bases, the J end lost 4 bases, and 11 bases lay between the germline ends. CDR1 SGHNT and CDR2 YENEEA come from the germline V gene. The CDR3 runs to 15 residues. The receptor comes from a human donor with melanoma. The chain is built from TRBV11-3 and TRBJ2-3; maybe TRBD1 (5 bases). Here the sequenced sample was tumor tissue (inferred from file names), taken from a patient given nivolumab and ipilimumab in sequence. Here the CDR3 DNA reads TGTGCCAGCAGCTTAGAGGCCAGGGAAGCAGATACGCAGTATTTT. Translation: CASSLEAREADTQYF.